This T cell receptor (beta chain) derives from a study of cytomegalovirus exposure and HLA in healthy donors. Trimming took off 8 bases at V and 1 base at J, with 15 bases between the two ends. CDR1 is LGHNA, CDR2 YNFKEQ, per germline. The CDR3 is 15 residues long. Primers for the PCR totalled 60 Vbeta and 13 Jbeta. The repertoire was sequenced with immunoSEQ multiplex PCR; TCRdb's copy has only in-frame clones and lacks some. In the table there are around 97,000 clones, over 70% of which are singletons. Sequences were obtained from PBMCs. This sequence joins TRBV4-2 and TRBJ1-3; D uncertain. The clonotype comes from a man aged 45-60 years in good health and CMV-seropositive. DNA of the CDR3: TGTGCCAGCGGATCCCGGCGGGAATCTGGAAACACCATATATTTT. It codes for CASGSRRESGNTIYF.